The clone carrying this TCR beta chain occurred many times. TCR beta CDR3 sequences were amplified from RNA transcripts. Using the HTBI primer set, a first-round RT-PCR was run on the TCR CDR3. TCRdb reprocessed the multiplex PCR reads via MiXCR and lists one record per CDR3 protein. The table lists 350,000 or so distinct CDR3 sequences, approximately 17% of them singletons. Fresh 10 ml peripheral blood yielded PBMCs. V was shortened by 10 bases and J by 1 base, with 16 bases between the two germline ends. CDR1 and CDR2 (germline): LGHDT, YNNKEL (reference sequence). CDR3 size: 14 residues. This entry comes from a study of T cells in Graves' hyperthyroidism and ophthalmopathy.

The sample consisted of blood. This TCR was recovered from a woman aged 30 to 39 with Graves' hyperthyroidism that later progressed to Graves' ophthalmopathy. The J gene is TRBJ1-1, the V gene TRBV3-1; tentative D call: TRBD1 (6 bases). CDR3: CANPGAPGNTEAFF. The DNA of the CDR3 is TGTGCCAACCCGGGGGCCCCGGGGAACACTGAAGCTTTCTTT.